This T cell receptor (beta chain) was found in a study of T cells in Graves' hyperthyroidism and ophthalmopathy. Findings and caveats of the study: Most thyroid clonotypes expanded above 0.001 were also detected in blood. Ophthalmopathy was identified by the model a median roughly 6.5 months ahead of onset.

In the case of this clonotype: Its target is not known.

Patients with uncontrolled infections, other autoimmune diseases, pregnancy or lactation were excluded. Authors of the study amplified TCR beta CDR3 regions from RNA transcripts. First-round RT-PCR targeting the TCR CDR3 was performed with the HTBI primer set. TCRdb recomputed calls from the multiplex PCR reads with MiXCR, one row per CDR3 protein. The data hold roughly 570,000 distinct CDR3 sequences, with roughly 14% observed a single time. The germline V and J ends were trimmed by 4 bases and 6 bases, with 13 bases remaining between them. There are 14 residues in the CDR3. Per germline, CDR1 WNHNN and CDR2 SYGVQD (reference sequence).

Sequenced sample: blood. The chain is built from TRBV10-1 and TRBJ2-1; tentative D call: TRBD2 (6 bases). The clonotype originates from a woman aged 25 to 39 with Graves' hyperthyroidism. The CDR3 is CASSAGLTSNEQFF. The CDR3 DNA follows: TGCGCCAGCAGTGCGGGACTTACGTCCAATGAGCAGTTCTTC.